Following are 14 T cell receptor beta chains from one sample sequenced in a study of tumor-infiltrating lymphocytes in primary liver carcinoma. A primer matching the constant region was used to make TCR beta cDNA from 500 to 650 ng of total RNA. Generation of the TCR beta libraries relied on three nested multiplex PCR rounds using slightly modified ARM-PCR. A C-beta reverse primer was combined with TRBV1-TRBV30 forward primers in the first two PCR rounds, and each round had around 11 cycles. TCRdb independently ran MiXCR on the multiplex PCR reads; one entry per CDR3 protein. This sample has about 54,000 distinct CDR3 sequences; roughly 77% occur once, and the top ten carry roughly 26%. Between roughly 18 and 30 mg of unsorted bulk tissue served as the source from which RNA and DNA were co-extracted. The material sequenced was liver tumor tissue from sampling region 2. Subset in this sample: tumor region T2, inferior pole. These receptors were obtained from a man aged 35 to 55 with primary liver carcinoma and hepatitis B virus infection.

A note on this clonotype: Compared with germline, one end of the junction differs, possibly owing to a read error. The chain carries TRBV6-5 and TRBJ2-6; maybe TRBD1 (6 bases). Germline CDR1 reads MNHEY; CDR2 reads SVGAGI. This CDR3 spans 17 amino acids. The CDR3 protein is CASRLGQRSSGTNVLTF. CDR3 sequence (DNA): TGTGCCAGCAGATTAGGACAGAGATCCTCTGGGACCAACGTCCTGACTTTC.

Comment on this clonotype: A read error may be the cause here, since a much bigger clone is one base away. The CDR3 carries no conserved terminal phenylalanine or tryptophan, so it likely arises from a read error. This chain joins TRBV5-1 and TRBJ2-2; 7 bases match TRBD2. The CDR3 has 16 residues. V trimming: 5 bases; J trimming: 2 bases; junction bases outside the gene matches: 9. The germline V gene encodes CDR1 SGHRS and CDR2 YFSETQ. The CDR3 is CASRSRWDYNTGELFS. In nucleotides, the CDR3 is TGCGCCAGCAGGTCCCGTTGGGACTACAACACCGGGGAGCTGTTTTCT.

Concerning this clonotype: This CDR3 is missing its conserved last phenylalanine or tryptophan, likely due to a read error. The CDR3 loop reads CASSVVALAGTGKLFI. DNA for the CDR3: TGTGCCAGCAGCGTAGTGGCGCTAGCGGGAACCGGGAAGCTGTTTATT. V usage is TRBV11-2 and J usage is TRBJ2-2, with 9 bases identical to TRBD2. CDR3 size: 16 residues. Germline V gene lookup returns CDR1 SGHAT and CDR2 FQNNGV.

As for this clonotype: A junction boundary mismatches the germline segment, possibly from a read error. CDR3 sequence reads: CTSSLDRGLRVTQYF. DNA for the CDR3: TGTACCAGCAGCTTGGACAGGGGGCTAAGGGTGACCCAGTACTTC. The chain combines TRBV5-4 with TRBJ2-5; TRBD1 aligns across 11 bases. The germline gives CDR1 SGHNT, CDR2 YYREEE (reference sequence). The CDR3 runs to 15 residues.

This clonotype appeared a single time. The CDR3 end shows no conserved phenylalanine or tryptophan, and so a read error is likely. The genes are TRBV6-1 and TRBJ2-7; unclear D gene. Germline V CDR1 and CDR2: MNHNS, SASEGT. The CDR3 totals 12 residues. V gave up 10 bases and J gave up 2 bases, with 12 bases separating them. This CDR3 reads CANTELPYEQYL. The CDR3 DNA reads TGTGCCAACACCGAACTACCCTACGAGCAGTACCTC.

About this clonotype: The final CDR3 position lacks the conserved phenylalanine or tryptophan, pointing to a likely read error. The CDR3 protein is CARSLAQAGGPYDTQYL. For the CDR3, the DNA is TGTGCCCGCAGCTTAGCCCAAGCGGGAGGGCCATATGATACGCAGTATTTA. This rearrangement joins TRBV7-8 to TRBJ2-3; 10 nucleotides line up with TRBD2. The V gene's germline CDR1 is SGHVS and CDR2 FQNEAQ. CDR3 size: 17 residues.

J is TRBJ1-1 and V is TRBV18, with TRBD1 as a possible D gene (5 bases). Germline V CDR1 and CDR2: KGHSH, LQKENI. The CDR3 extends over 16 amino acids. The V and J ends lost 4 bases and 0 bases respectively, with 15 bases between them. This CDR3 reads CASSLNRGEVNTEAFF. DNA of the CDR3: TGTGCCAGCTCACTTAATCGGGGCGAGGTGAACACTGAAGCTTTCTTT.

The chain has TRBV29-1 and TRBJ2-1; D not certain. The CDR3 length is 14 residues. Per the germline V gene, CDR1 is SQVTM and CDR2 is ANQGSEA. V dropped 6 bases and J dropped 7 bases, with 19 bases sitting between them. The CDR3 loop reads CSVLKSEGLNEQFF. CDR3 in DNA: TGCAGCGTCCTCAAATCGGAAGGGCTAAATGAGCAGTTCTTC.

This clonotype was observed a few times. The rearrangement joins TRBV19 to TRBJ1-2; tentatively, D is TRBD1 (5 bases). V was shortened by 7 bases and J by 2 bases, with 11 bases between the two germline ends. The length of the CDR3 is 13 residues. Looked up from germline, CDR1 is LNHDA and CDR2 is SQIVND (reference sequence). For the CDR3, the DNA is TGTGCCAGTAATGAAGGGGTGAACTATGGCTACACCTTC. Amino acids: CASNEGVNYGYTF.

A note on this clonotype: One end of the junction varies from germline; a read error may be responsible. J is TRBJ1-1 and V is TRBV12-3 or TRBV12-4, with D maybe TRBD1 (5 bases). The CDR3 is 13 amino acids. The CDR3 bases are TGTGGCAGCAGCCGGGGCCGCAGAGGTGAAGCTTTCTTT. This sequence encodes CGSSRGRRGEAFF.

This chain links TRBV5-4 with TRBJ2-5, with TRBD1 identical over 9 bases. The CDR3 runs to 15 residues. The germline gives CDR1 SGHNT, CDR2 YYREEE (reference sequence). J gave up 2 bases and V 5 bases, and 7 bases lay outside the gene matches. The CDR3 loop is CASRDGGTGQETQYF. CDR3 bases: TGTGCCAGCAGGGATGGGGGGACAGGGCAAGAGACCCAGTACTTC. Variable domain in full (rest from reference TRBV5-4 and TRBJ2-5): ETGVTQSPTHLIKTRGQQVTLRCSSQSGHNTVSWYQQALGQGPQFIFQYYREEENGRGNFPPRFSGLQFPNYSSELNVNALELDDSALYLCASRDGGTGQETQYFGPGTRLLVL.

Points on this clonotype: Germline is not matched at one junction end, which may reflect a read error. The chain uses TRBV11-2 and TRBJ2-7; D remains ambiguous. CDR1 is SGHAT, CDR2 FQNNGV, per germline. The CDR3 has 15 residues. DNA for the CDR3: TGTGCCAGCAGCCTGTCTGTGGGAATATCCTGCGAGCAGTATTTC. Amino acid sequence: CASSLSVGISCEQYF.

The chain recombines TRBV6-5 with TRBJ2-2; D uncertain. CDR1 and CDR2 from the germline V gene are MNHEY and SVGAGI. This CDR3 is 15 amino acids long. The CDR3 loop is CVSSYAVDGTGELFF. CDR3 DNA: TGTGTCAGTAGTTACGCAGTGGACGGCACAGGGGAGCTGTTTTTT.

The CDR3 sequence is CTNSAGGNEQFF. DNA of the CDR3: TGTACCAACAGTGCGGGTGGGAATGAGCAGTTCTTC. The J gene is TRBJ2-1, the V gene TRBV12-3 or TRBV12-4; a weak D match, TRBD2 (5 bases). The CDR3 is 12 amino acids.